This TCR beta chain was captured by sequencing in a study of cytotoxic CD8 clonotypes in ibrutinib-treated CLL. About this clone itself: Its target is unknown.

General study results and limits: Clonality increased at ibrutinib response, then returned toward baseline at progression. Higher circulating CD8+ T-cell counts strongly accompanied higher baseline clonality, above age-matched healthy donors.

PBMCs were cryopreserved, and approximately 1.8 micrograms of genomic DNA from them went into TCR beta libraries. Deep sequencing aimed at 1 in 200,000 to 1 in 1 million T cells' resolution. Sequencing used immunoSEQ multiplex PCR; TCRdb keeps in-frame clones, though not all of them. The sample includes some 8,900 clones, 60% to 80% of them seen just once. V lost 5 bases, J lost 2 bases, and 6 bases stayed unmatched. CDR3 length equals 15 residues. Germline CDR1 reads SGHNT; CDR2 reads YENEEA. This receptor was obtained from a human donor with chronic lymphocytic leukemia. The V call is TRBV11-3, the J call TRBJ2-3; 8 nucleotides align to TRBD1. The sample here was PBMCs, taken before ibrutinib treatment. The CDR3 nucleotides are TGTGCCAGCAGCCCCCGGACAGGGACCACAGATACGCAGTATTTT. Amino acids: CASSPRTGTTDTQYF.